The 31 T cell receptor beta chains listed next were all sequenced from one sample in a study of blood T cells in healthy people across ages. Combining a sample-barcoded 5' primer with a J-beta primer mix, a second PCR ran for roughly 7 to 12 cycles. TCRdb analysed the 5' RACE reads with MiXCR anew, one entry per CDR3 protein. The sample holds approximately 900,000 distinct CDR3 sequences; about 27% are singletons and the top ten take roughly a tenth. These same data were also listed under a study on T cells of mothers and their children.

The source material was blood. Receptors were obtained from a woman in her thirties or forties in good health.

This clonotype was found many times. The chain combines TRBV29-1 with TRBJ2-7, with 9 nucleotides matching TRBD1. Germline V lookup: CDR1 SQVTM, CDR2 ANQGSEA. The trim removed 5 bases at V and 1 base at J, leaving 6 bases unmatched. The CDR3 covers 14 residues. The CDR3 nucleotides are TGCAGCGTTCTGGGACAGGGTAGTTCCTACGAGCAGTACTTC. It codes for CSVLGQGSSYEQYF.

This clonotype has a handful of counts. A read error may account for a junction end that differs from germline. This chain links TRBV7-7 with TRBJ2-3; no clear D gene. This CDR3 is built from 14 residues. CDR1 and CDR2 (germline): SSHAT, FNYEAQ (reference sequence). The CDR3 region is CASSLGTTADTQYF. CDR3 sequence (DNA): TGTGCTAGCAGCTTAGGCACCACCGCAGATACGCAGTATTTT.

This clonotype occurred many times. The chain is built from TRBV2 and TRBJ2-1; 7 bases align to TRBD1. J lost 5 bases, V lost 9 bases, and 13 bases had no gene match. The CDR3 is 15 residues long. The germline V gene has CDR1 SNHLY and CDR2 FYNNEI. The CDR3 DNA sequence: TGTGCCAGAGAAAACCGGGACAGTTTGGACAATGAGCAGTTCTTC. Translating gives CARENRDSLDNEQFF.

A remark on this clonotype: Its ends do not fully match the called genes, so a read error is possible. The V call is TRBV7-2, the J call TRBJ1-2; D is ambiguous. The CDR3 loop spans 13 amino acids. The V gene's germline CDR1 is SGHTA and CDR2 FQGNSA. The CDR3 loop is CASGFRATYGYTF. CDR3 in DNA: TGTGCCAGCGGCTTCCGGGCCACCTATGGCTACACCTTC.

The sample holds a few counts of this clonotype. The chain recombines TRBV18 with TRBJ1-4; no reliable D call. CDR3 length: 16 amino acids. Trimming removed 3 bases at V and 1 base at J, with 12 bases between. The germline gives CDR1 KGHSH, CDR2 LQKENI. CDR3 amino acids: CASSPKGSITNEKLFF. CDR3 nucleotide sequence: TGTGCCAGCTCACCTAAAGGGAGTATAACTAATGAAAAACTGTTTTTT.

This clonotype was counted at least ten times. The chain couples TRBV6-5 to TRBJ2-7; D remains unclear. The CDR3 contains 13 residues. The germline gives CDR1 MNHEY, CDR2 SVGAGI. V lost 5 bases, J lost 3 bases, and 11 bases lay in between. In DNA, the CDR3 is TGTGCCAGCAGTCGAGACGGAAACTACGAGCAGTACTTC. The encoded protein is CASSRDGNYEQYF.

In regard to this clonotype: This may be a read error, as it is one base from a much larger clone. The V gene is TRBV28, the J gene TRBJ2-7; 8 bases are shared with TRBD1. The CDR3 loop spans 15 amino acids. CDR1 and CDR2 (germline): MDHEN, SYDVKM. The CDR3 DNA is TGTGCCGGCAGTGTAATACAGGGGGTCCCCTACGAGCAGTACTTC. This gives the protein CAGSVIQGVPYEQYF. The full variable domain, rest sourced from reference TRBV28 and TRBJ2-7, is DVKVTQSSRYLVKRTGEKVFLECVQDMDHENMFWYRQDPGLGLRLIYFSYDVKMKEKGDIPEGYSVSREKKERFSLILESASTNQTSMYLCAGSVIQGVPYEQYFGPGTRLTVT.

In this sample, this clonotype turned up a few times. One junction end does not reproduce the germline sequence, and a read error may be involved. The chain has TRBV4-1 and TRBJ2-7, with D unclear. This CDR3 is 15 amino acids long. The germline gives CDR1 MGHRA, CDR2 YSYEKL. CDR3 amino acids: CASSQETRSSYGQYF. In DNA, the CDR3 is TGCGCCAGCAGCCAAGAAACAAGGAGCTCCTACGGGCAGTACTTC.

This clonotype was seen a few times. V gene TRBV7-9 combines with J gene TRBJ2-7; no reliable D call. Germline V lookup: CDR1 SEHNR, CDR2 FQNEAQ (reference sequence). The CDR3 sequence is 12 residues long. V lost 5 bases, J lost 3 bases, and 8 bases lay in between. The CDR3 reads CASSRSYYEQYF. In nucleotides, the CDR3 is TGTGCCAGCAGCCGTTCTTACTACGAGCAGTACTTC.

The chain is built from TRBV7-2 and TRBJ2-1; 9 bases fit TRBD1. Germline V CDR1 and CDR2: SGHTA, FQGNSA. The CDR3 has 16 residues. With V trimmed by 5 bases and J by 3 bases, 8 bases remained unmatched. CDR3 nucleotides: TGTGCCAGCAGCACGGGACAGGGCACGCTCTACAATGAGCAGTTCTTC. This codes for CASSTGQGTLYNEQFF.

This rearrangement joins TRBV3-1 to TRBJ1-5; possible D gene TRBD1, 6 bases. Trimming stripped 0 bases from V and 7 bases from J, with 16 bases between. The CDR3 is 16 amino acids. Germline V gene data show CDR1 as LGHDT and CDR2 as YNNKEL (reference sequence). In DNA, the CDR3 is TGTGCCAGCAGCCAAGAGGGCTGGGGGCGAGGGCAGCCCCAGCATTTT. Residues: CASSQEGWGRGQPQHF.

The table lists this clonotype with a count of one. Mismatch with germline at one junction end may stem from a read error. As DNA, the CDR3 is TGTGCCAGCAGCTCTGACTTCCCCGAAAAACGGTTTTTT. Translating gives CASSSDFPEKRFF. The rearrangement links TRBV7-2 to TRBJ1-4, with no clear D. There are 13 residues in the CDR3. Germline lookup yields CDR1 SGHTA and CDR2 FQGNSA.

The V and J genes are TRBV18 and TRBJ2-1; TRBD2 aligns across 12 bases. CDR3 length: 20 amino acids. Trimming took 3 bases from V and 5 from J; bases not matched to a gene: 17. The germline gives CDR1 KGHSH, CDR2 LQKENI. Written as DNA, the CDR3 is TGTGCCAGCTCACCGAAAGCTAGCGGGGGGGCCGGTTTTTCCCACAATGAGCAGTTCTTC. This translates into CASSPKASGGAGFSHNEQFF.

The J gene is TRBJ1-2, the V gene TRBV4-1, with 7 bases matching TRBD1. The V and J ends lost 4 bases and 2 bases, in that order; junction bases with no gene match: 4. This CDR3 spans 14 amino acids. Germline CDR1 is MGHRA and CDR2 is YSYEKL. The CDR3 protein is CASSPMTGNYGYTF. The CDR3, as DNA: TGCGCCAGCAGCCCCATGACAGGGAACTATGGCTACACCTTC.

A single count supports this clonotype. The CDR3 protein is CASSLGSGGYNEQYF. The DNA of the CDR3 is TGCGCCAGCAGCTTGGGTAGCGGGGGGTACAATGAGCAGTACTTC. This chain joins TRBV5-1 and TRBJ2-7, with 10 bases that match TRBD2. The CDR3 loop spans 15 amino acids. The junction had 7 bases not matched to a gene; V was cut back by 0 bases and J by 7 bases. CDR1 is SGHRS and CDR2 is YFSETQ in the germline V gene.

The chain has TRBV10-2 and TRBJ2-3; D is unresolved. CDR3 length: 13 amino acids. The germline gives CDR1 WSHSY, CDR2 SAAADI. V was trimmed by 9 bases and J by 2 bases, leaving 12 bases between them. CDR3 nucleotides: TGCGCCAGTTGCAGACCTAACACAGATACGCAGTATTTT. Translated: CASCRPNTDTQYF.

This clonotype has more than one count but fewer than ten. The chain recombines TRBV28 with TRBJ1-6; D call uncertain. V lost 1 base, J lost 5 bases, and 12 bases lay in between. Germline CDR1 is MDHEN and CDR2 is SYDVKM. This CDR3 comprises 16 residues. In nucleotides, the CDR3 is TGTGCCAGCAGTTTATTATTACAGAGAGATAATTCACCCCTCCACTTT. Its protein is CASSLLLQRDNSPLHF.

V and J are TRBV7-9 and TRBJ2-7, with D tentatively TRBD1 (5 bases). Looked up from germline, CDR1 is SEHNR and CDR2 is FQNEAQ (reference sequence). The CDR3 consists of 16 residues. V lost 2 bases to trimming and J lost 0 bases, with 14 bases between them. CDR3 nucleotides: TGTGCCAGCAGCTTATCTACAGGTATCATCTCCTACGAGCAGTACTTC. Encoded protein: CASSLSTGIISYEQYF.

Comments on this clonotype: Since a much larger clone is just one base distant, this may be a read error. The chain joins TRBV12-3 or TRBV12-4 to TRBJ1-5; D may be TRBD1 (6 bases). The CDR3 is made up of 15 amino acids. The CDR3 sequence: CTSSLVQGGNQPQHF. The CDR3 coding sequence is TGTACCAGCAGTTTAGTACAGGGAGGCAATCAGCCCCAGCATTTT.

This clonotype has ten or more counts. The chain recombines TRBV4-1 with TRBJ2-7; a weak D match, TRBD1 (6 bases). CDR3 size: 15 residues. Germline CDR1 reads MGHRA; CDR2 reads YSYEKL. The V end lost 4 bases, the J end lost 1 base, and 14 bases lay between the germline ends. The DNA of the CDR3 is TGCGCCAGCAGCCCCTTTGAGGGGGTATCCTACGAGCAGTACTTC. This sequence encodes CASSPFEGVSYEQYF.

This clonotype was observed a handful of times. This may stem from a read error, because a much larger clone lies one nucleotide away. The V and J genes are TRBV29-1 and TRBJ2-1; D gene unclear. Trimming shortened V by 1 base and J by 10 bases, and 17 bases separated the two germline ends. This CDR3 spans 14 amino acids. Germline V lookup: CDR1 SQVTM, CDR2 ANQGSEA. CDR3 sequence reads: CSVEAEQEPYEQFF. The CDR3 region has the DNA TGCAGCGTTGAAGCTGAGCAGGAACCCTACGAGCAGTTCTTC.

There are many counts of this clonotype. V is TRBV7-9 and J is TRBJ1-1; D is unclear. Per germline, CDR1 SEHNR and CDR2 FQNEAQ (reference sequence). CDR3 length: 11 amino acids. The V gene lost 9 bases and the J gene lost 0 bases, with 5 bases spanning the gap. The CDR3 loop is CASAMNTEAFF. CDR3 nucleotide sequence: TGTGCCAGTGCAATGAACACTGAAGCTTTCTTT.

The table lists this clonotype with many counts. The chain couples TRBV14 to TRBJ2-7, with D unclear. The germline V and J ends were trimmed by 1 base and 2 bases, with 3 bases remaining between them. This CDR3 is 12 amino acids long. CDR1 and CDR2 from the germline V gene are SGHDN and FVKESK. CDR3 sequence: CASSQVTYEQYF. Written as DNA, the CDR3 is TGTGCCAGCAGCCAAGTTACCTACGAGCAGTACTTC.

Concerning this clonotype itself: Compared with germline, one end of the junction differs, possibly owing to a read error. The chain combines TRBV2 with TRBJ2-4, with D unresolved. The CDR3 is made up of 14 amino acids. Germline lookup yields CDR1 SNHLY and CDR2 FYNNEI. Here the CDR3 DNA reads TGTGCCAGCAGTGAAGAAGTGGCCATAAACATTCAGTACTTC. Protein product: CASSEEVAINIQYF.

The chain employs TRBV7-9 and TRBJ2-2, with D maybe TRBD1 (5 bases). There are 19 residues in the CDR3. V was pared by 2 bases and J by 0 bases, with 19 bases between. Germline loops: CDR1 SEHNR, CDR2 FQNEAQ (reference sequence). CDR3 sequence: CASSLRWGPTTPNTGELFF. The CDR3, as DNA: TGTGCCAGCAGCTTAAGGTGGGGCCCAACGACTCCGAACACCGGGGAGCTGTTTTTT.

The chain couples TRBV10-2 to TRBJ1-4, with 7 bases aligning to TRBD1. The CDR3 totals 15 residues. Germline-derived CDR1 and CDR2 are WSHSY and SAAADI. V dropped 3 bases and J dropped 10; count of bases not matched to a gene: 11. In DNA form, the CDR3 reads TGCGCCAGCAGTGATCCGGGACAGAGCTTTGGAAAACTGTTTTTT. This codes for CASSDPGQSFGKLFF.

This clonotype was detected only once. This chain's CDR3 is CASSQDSGVVNYGYTF. The CDR3 region has the DNA TGCGCCAGCAGCCAAGATTCGGGGGTAGTTAACTATGGCTACACCTTC. J is TRBJ1-2 and V is TRBV4-3; the D gene is possibly TRBD1 (5 bases). There are 16 residues in the CDR3. V dropped 0 bases and J dropped 1 base, with 12 bases sitting between them. The germline gives CDR1 LGHNA, CDR2 YSLEER.

This clonotype was counted ten times or more. The V call is TRBV10-3, the J call TRBJ2-6; 7 bases are a match to TRBD2. Germline V lookup: CDR1 ENHRY, CDR2 SYGVKD. This CDR3 spans 17 amino acids. Germline trimming cut 4 bases from V and 0 bases from J; bases unmatched to any gene: 6. CDR3 protein: CAISAAGVLSGANVLTF. The CDR3 nucleotides are TGTGCCATCAGTGCGGCGGGGGTTCTCTCTGGGGCCAACGTCCTGACTTTC.

This clonotype was seen a single time. Its ends do not fully match the called genes, so a read error is possible. V and J are TRBV7-7 and TRBJ2-7; perhaps TRBD2 as D (5 bases). CDR1 SSHAT and CDR2 FNYEAQ come from the germline V gene (reference sequence). This CDR3 is 16 amino acids long. This CDR3 is CASSLLIAKDTYEQYF. The CDR3 DNA sequence: TGTGCTAGCAGCTTACTGATAGCGAAAGACACCTACGAGCAGTACTTC.

This clonotype came up a few times. The chain recombines TRBV3-1 with TRBJ1-6, with D tentatively TRBD1 (6 bases). The V and J ends lost 7 bases and 3 bases respectively, with 10 bases between them. Germline values: CDR1 LGHDT, CDR2 YNNKEL (reference sequence). This CDR3 comprises 14 residues. In nucleotides, the CDR3 is TGTGCCAGCACCGAAGGGGGCTATAATTCACCCCTCCACTTT. Encoded protein: CASTEGGYNSPLHF. Based on the CDR3 plus reference TRBV3-1 and TRBJ1-6, the full variable domain is DTAVSQTPKYLVTQMGNDKSIKCEQNLGHDTMYWYKQDSKKFLKIMFSYNNKELIINETVPNRFSPKSPDKAHLNLHINSLELGDSAVYFCASTEGGYNSPLHFGNGTRLTVT.

This clonotype was picked up many times. The gene calls are TRBV20-1 and TRBJ2-5; D is tentatively TRBD1 or TRBD2 (5 bases each). The CDR3 extends over 12 amino acids. Germline CDR1 is DFQATT and CDR2 is SNEGSKA (reference sequence). V lost 4 bases, J lost 7 bases, and 13 bases lay in between. CDR3 coding DNA: TGCAGTGCTACGGGACGGATCGGGACCCAGTACTTC. This sequence encodes CSATGRIGTQYF.